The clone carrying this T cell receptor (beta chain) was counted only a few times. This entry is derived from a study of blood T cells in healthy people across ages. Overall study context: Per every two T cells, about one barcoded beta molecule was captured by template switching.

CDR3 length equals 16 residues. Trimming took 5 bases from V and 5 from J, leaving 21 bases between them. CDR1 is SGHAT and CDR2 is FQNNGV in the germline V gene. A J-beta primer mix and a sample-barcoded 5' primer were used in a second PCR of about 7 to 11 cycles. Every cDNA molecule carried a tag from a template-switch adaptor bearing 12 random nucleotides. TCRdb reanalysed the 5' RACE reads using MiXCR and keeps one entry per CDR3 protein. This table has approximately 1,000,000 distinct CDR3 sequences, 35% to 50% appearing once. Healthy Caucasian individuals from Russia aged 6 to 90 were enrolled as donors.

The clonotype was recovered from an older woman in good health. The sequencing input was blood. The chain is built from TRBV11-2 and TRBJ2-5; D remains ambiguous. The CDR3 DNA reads TGTGCCAGCAGCCCGACTCTCGTCTGGGTGGGGGAGACCCAGTACTTC. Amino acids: CASSPTLVWVGETQYF.